The 28 T cell receptor beta chains below all came from one sample that was sequenced in a study of shared clonotypes between healthy human individuals. Repertoires were generated with immunoSEQ multiplex PCR, while TCRdb's copy carries only in-frame clones and drops some. The sample consists of under 1,900,000 clones, just under 99% of them appearing once. Material for sequencing was naive CD4+ T cells sorted from blood. As for subset: CD45RA+ positively selected. These receptors came from a man aged 30-40 years in good health.

The chain joins TRBV7-2 to TRBJ2-2, with D possibly being TRBD2 (5 bases). V was cut by 1 base and J by 7 bases, with 13 bases left in between. This CDR3 is built from 15 residues. Germline CDR1 reads SGHTA; CDR2 reads FQGNSA. The DNA of the CDR3 is TGTGCCAGCAGCTTAGTCGCGGGTAGTGGCGGGGAGCTGTTTTTT. Its protein product is CASSLVAGSGGELFF.

The CDR3 region has the DNA TGTGCCACCAGCAGAGATATAGGGCTAGCGTCCTACAATGAGCAGTTCTTC. Protein sequence: CATSRDIGLASYNEQFF. The chain combines TRBV15 with TRBJ2-1, with D tentatively TRBD2 (6 bases). CDR1 and CDR2 from the germline V gene are LNHNV and YYDKDF (reference sequence). There are 17 residues in the CDR3. V gave up 0 bases and J gave up 1 base, with 13 bases separating them.

CDR3 in amino acids: CASRLPGTGYGYTF. As DNA, the CDR3 is TGTGCCAGCAGGTTACCAGGGACTGGCTATGGCTACACCTTC. This chain joins TRBV28 and TRBJ1-2; TRBD1 might be the D (5 bases). Trimming pared 6 bases from V and 4 bases from J, leaving 15 bases between. CDR3 length equals 14 residues. Germline CDR1 reads MDHEN; CDR2 reads SYDVKM.

The chain links TRBV25-1 to TRBJ2-2; 7 positions match TRBD1. Germline V CDR1 and CDR2: MGHDK, SYGVNS. The CDR3 runs 14 residues. Trimming took 5 bases from V and 3 from J; bases not matched to a gene: 3. DNA for the CDR3: TGTGCCAGCAGTAGGGACAGAGACACCGGGGAGCTGTTTTTT. It yields the protein CASSRDRDTGELFF.

The V gene is TRBV5-4, the J gene TRBJ2-7, with D maybe TRBD2 (5 bases). Germline V CDR1 and CDR2: SGHNT, YYREEE (reference sequence). V was shortened by 0 bases and J by 13 bases, with 23 bases between the two germline ends. This CDR3 region has 15 residues. The CDR3 region has the DNA TGTGCCAGCAGCTTGGTTCTAGCAGGAGATACGAGCATTTACTTC. It translates to CASSLVLAGDTSIYF.

The CDR3 DNA is TGTGCCAGCTCACCACTCCGGGCCATGAGCTCCTACGAGCAGTACTTC. Its translation: CASSPLRAMSSYEQYF. V usage is TRBV18 and J usage is TRBJ2-7; D is uncertain. V shed 1 base and J shed 0 bases, with 13 bases lying between them. This CDR3 has 16 amino acids. Germline lookup yields CDR1 KGHSH and CDR2 LQKENI.

This rearrangement joins TRBV7-9 to TRBJ2-1; 14 bases are shared with TRBD2. From germline, CDR1 is SEHNR and CDR2 FQNEAQ (reference sequence). With V trimmed by 5 bases and J by 8 bases, 11 bases remained unmatched. This CDR3 has 17 residues. The CDR3 protein is CASSPRLAGGPSDEQFF. DNA of the CDR3: TGTGCCAGCAGCCCGAGACTAGCGGGAGGGCCCTCGGATGAGCAGTTCTTC.

This chain joins TRBV28 and TRBJ1-2; D perhaps matches TRBD1 (6 bases). Germline assignment: CDR1 MDHEN and CDR2 SYDVKM. The CDR3 is 14 residues long. V dropped 7 bases and J dropped 0 bases, with 12 bases sitting between them. DNA for the CDR3: TGTGCCAGCAACTACAGGGTGGCTAACTATGGCTACACCTTC. Translating it yields CASNYRVANYGYTF.

The rearrangement links TRBV11-2 to TRBJ2-1, with D possibly being TRBD2 (6 bases). Germline CDR1 and CDR2: SGHAT and FQNNGV. The ends were cut back, 5 bases at V and 6 bases at J, with 17 bases in the middle. The CDR3 extends over 15 amino acids. Here the CDR3 reads CASSHRDSGGNEQFF. The DNA of the CDR3 is TGTGCCAGCAGCCACCGGGACTCCGGCGGCAATGAGCAGTTCTTC.

A note on this clone: Other nucleotide sequences from this sample produce the same CDR3. This chain uses TRBV10-3 with TRBJ2-3; 11 bases agree with TRBD2. V was clipped by 4 bases and J by 0 bases; unmatched bases: 3. CDR1 and CDR2 (germline): ENHRY, SYGVKD. CDR3 length: 16 residues. CDR3 loop: CAISVGLAGSTDTQYF. CDR3 DNA sequence: TGTGCCATCAGTGTCGGACTAGCGGGTAGCACAGATACGCAGTATTTT.

The chain has TRBV25-1 and TRBJ2-5; 9 nucleotides align to TRBD1. The germline CDR1 and CDR2 sequences are MGHDK and SYGVNS. The CDR3 runs to 15 residues. Unmatched junction bases numbered 9, after V lost 5 bases and J lost 5 bases. The CDR3 here is CASSLDRGFSETQYF. The DNA of the CDR3 is TGTGCCAGCAGTCTGGACAGGGGATTTTCGGAGACCCAGTACTTC.

The chain links TRBV28 to TRBJ2-7; 8 positions agree with TRBD1. This CDR3 contains 16 residues. CDR1 is MDHEN, CDR2 SYDVKM, per germline. The V segment lost 0 bases and the J segment 7 bases; nucleotides outside the gene matches: 11. This CDR3 is CASSLWRGQVNGEQYF. CDR3 sequence (DNA): TGTGCCAGCAGTTTATGGAGGGGACAGGTGAATGGAGAGCAGTACTTC.

This clone was recorded only once. The CDR3 spells CASSELGGAWDTQYF. CDR3 DNA sequence: TGTGCCAGCAGTGAACTCGGGGGGGCTTGGGATACGCAGTATTTT. The chain couples TRBV25-1 to TRBJ2-3, with TRBD2 matching over 8 bases. The CDR3 has 15 amino acids. The V gene end was trimmed by 2 bases and the J gene end by 6 bases; junction bases not matched to a gene: 7. CDR1 and CDR2 from the germline V gene are MGHDK and SYGVNS.

The chain links TRBV9 to TRBJ2-5, with 8 bases matching TRBD2. The germline CDR1 and CDR2 sequences are SGDLS and YYNGEE. V was pared by 7 bases and J by 1 base, with 6 bases of the junction left unmatched. CDR3 size: 14 residues. The CDR3 bases are TGTGCCAGCTCGGGGGGGATGGGCCAAGAGACCCAGTACTTC. Translated, it gives CASSGGMGQETQYF.

The chain employs TRBV6-5 and TRBJ2-7, with 7 bases that match TRBD2. From germline, CDR1 is MNHEY and CDR2 SVGAGI. This CDR3 has 10 residues. The junction had 1 base not matched to a gene; V was cut back by 8 bases and J by 6 bases. The chain's CDR3 is CASGGGEQYF. CDR3 nucleotides: TGTGCCAGCGGGGGGGGCGAGCAGTACTTC.

Comments on this clone: The same CDR3 is also encoded by other DNA sequences in this sample. The V and J genes are TRBV10-1 and TRBJ1-5, with unresolved D. CDR1 is WNHNN, CDR2 SYGVQD, per germline (reference sequence). Trimming left V 0 bases short and J 2 bases short, with 2 bases between. The CDR3 is 13 residues long. The CDR3 sequence is CASSESGNQPQHF. In DNA form, the CDR3 reads TGCGCCAGCAGTGAGTCGGGCAATCAGCCCCAGCATTTT.

On this clone: The same CDR3 also results from other DNA sequences found in this sample. The chain links TRBV2 to TRBJ1-1; D is possibly TRBD1 (5 bases). V lost 1 base to trimming and J lost 5 bases, with 8 bases between them. Germline V gives CDR1 SNHLY, CDR2 FYNNEI. The CDR3 spans 13 residues. The CDR3 region has the DNA TGTGCCAGCAGTGAAGAGGGGAATACTGAAGCTTTCTTT. This translates into CASSEEGNTEAFF.

V is TRBV18 and J is TRBJ2-1, with 7 bases identical to TRBD2. Germline V CDR1 and CDR2: KGHSH, LQKENI. Germline trimming cut 6 bases from V and 3 bases from J; bases unmatched to any gene: 8. This CDR3 is built from 15 residues. CDR3: CASSLLAENYNEQFF. CDR3 in DNA: TGTGCCAGCTCGCTCCTAGCGGAGAACTACAATGAGCAGTTCTTC. Full variable domain (missing parts from reference TRBV18 and TRBJ2-1): NAGVMQNPRHLVRRRGQEARLRCSPMKGHSHVYWYRQLPEEGLKFMVYLQKENIIDESGMPKERFSAEFPKEGPSILRIQQVVRGDSAAYFCASSLLAENYNEQFFGPGTRLTVL.

The chain uses TRBV7-3 and TRBJ2-1, with TRBD2 matching 12 bases. Germline CDR1 and CDR2: SGHTA and FQGTGA. CDR3 length: 15 residues. The V and J ends lost 5 bases and 8 bases, in that order; junction bases with no gene match: 7. The CDR3 region is CASSRTSGRRDEQFF. As DNA, the CDR3 is TGTGCCAGCAGCCGAACTAGCGGGAGGAGGGATGAGCAGTTCTTC.

The chain carries TRBV11-3 and TRBJ2-3; D gene ambiguous. Deletions cut 2 bases from V and 2 bases from J, with 5 bases between. CDR1 and CDR2 (germline): SGHNT, YENEEA. This CDR3 region has 13 residues. DNA for the CDR3: TGTGCCAGCAGCTTAAAAGACACAGATACGCAGTATTTT. It specifies CASSLKDTDTQYF.

With respect to this clone: The same CDR3 can be traced to other DNA sequences in this sample. The chain employs TRBV5-1 and TRBJ2-2; the D is unclear. CDR3 length equals 12 residues. The germline gives CDR1 SGHRS, CDR2 YFSETQ. Trimming pared 1 base from V and 7 bases from J, leaving 5 bases between. The chain's CDR3 is CASSLSGGELFF. The CDR3 nucleotides read TGCGCCAGCAGCTTGTCGGGCGGGGAGCTGTTTTTT.

The J gene is TRBJ1-5, the V gene TRBV27, with 7 nucleotides matching TRBD1. Looked up from germline, CDR1 is MNHEY and CDR2 is SMNVEV (reference sequence). This CDR3 spans 16 amino acids. Trimming at V came to 5 bases and at J to 0 bases, leaving 7 bases not matched to a gene. CDR3: CASSRTGEGSNQPQHF. CDR3 coding DNA: TGTGCCAGCAGTCGTACAGGGGAGGGTAGCAATCAGCCCCAGCATTTT.

The chain has TRBV28 and TRBJ2-1; no clear D gene. The CDR3 is 11 residues long. Germline values: CDR1 MDHEN, CDR2 SYDVKM. V lost 6 bases to trimming and J lost 7 bases, with 7 bases between them. CDR3: CASSPLNEQFF. In DNA, the CDR3 is TGTGCCAGCAGCCCCTTGAATGAGCAGTTCTTC.

This chain joins TRBV2 and TRBJ2-2, with TRBD2 identical over 8 bases. The trim removed 4 bases at V and 2 bases at J, leaving 3 bases unmatched. This CDR3 region has 15 residues. Per the germline V gene, CDR1 is SNHLY and CDR2 is FYNNEI. The CDR3 coding sequence is TGTGCCAGCAGTGTAGCGGGGCCCAACACCGGGGAGCTGTTTTTT. This translates into CASSVAGPNTGELFF. Together with reference TRBV2 and TRBJ2-2, the CDR3 gives the full variable domain: EPEVTQTPSHQVTQMGQEVILRCVPISNHLYFYWYRQILGQKVEFLVSFYNNEISEKSEIFDDQFSVERPDGSNFTLKIRSTKLEDSAMYFCASSVAGPNTGELFFGEGSRLTVL.

This chain uses TRBV6-1 with TRBJ2-5; D is perhaps TRBD1 or TRBD2 (7 bases each). CDR3 length: 14 residues. Germline CDR1 is MNHNS and CDR2 is SASEGT. V lost 2 bases to trimming and J lost 3 bases, with 10 bases between them. Here the CDR3 reads CASSEQGGEETQYF. The DNA for the CDR3 is TGTGCCAGCAGTGAACAGGGGGGGGAAGAGACCCAGTACTTC.

This sequence joins TRBV4-1 and TRBJ1-2, with D tentatively TRBD1 (6 bases). CDR1 and CDR2 (germline): MGHRA, YSYEKL. The V and J ends lost 0 bases and 2 bases respectively, with 13 bases between them. There are 16 residues in the CDR3. CDR3 residues: CASSQDTRGTNYGYTF. The DNA of the CDR3 is TGCGCCAGCAGCCAAGATACTAGGGGGACGAACTATGGCTACACCTTC.

This clone was detected once. Within the sample, other DNA sequences also encode this same CDR3. The chain couples TRBV7-9 to TRBJ2-2, with 7 bases lining up with TRBD1. This CDR3 has 14 residues. Germline values: CDR1 SEHNR, CDR2 FQNEAQ (reference sequence). The V and J ends lost 3 bases and 3 bases, in that order; junction bases with no gene match: 1. This CDR3 reads CASSLDRYTGELFF. The DNA for the CDR3 is TGTGCCAGCAGCTTGGACAGGTACACCGGGGAGCTGTTTTTT. Full variable domain (missing parts from reference TRBV7-9 and TRBJ2-2): DTGVSQNPRHKITKRGQNVTFRCDPISEHNRLYWYRQTLGQGPEFLTYFQNEAQLEKSRLLSDRFSAERPKGSFSTLEIQRTEQGDSAMYLCASSLDRYTGELFFGEGSRLTVL.

V usage is TRBV10-3 and J usage is TRBJ2-7, with D perhaps matching TRBD1 (9 bases). This CDR3 spans 17 amino acids. Germline CDR1 and CDR2: ENHRY and SYGVKD. Trimming removed 5 bases from V and 0 bases from J, with 20 bases in between. CDR3 bases: TGTGCCATCAGTCAGGACAGGGGCGGGGGGCTCTCCTACGAGCAGTACTTC. It is translated as CAISQDRGGGLSYEQYF.